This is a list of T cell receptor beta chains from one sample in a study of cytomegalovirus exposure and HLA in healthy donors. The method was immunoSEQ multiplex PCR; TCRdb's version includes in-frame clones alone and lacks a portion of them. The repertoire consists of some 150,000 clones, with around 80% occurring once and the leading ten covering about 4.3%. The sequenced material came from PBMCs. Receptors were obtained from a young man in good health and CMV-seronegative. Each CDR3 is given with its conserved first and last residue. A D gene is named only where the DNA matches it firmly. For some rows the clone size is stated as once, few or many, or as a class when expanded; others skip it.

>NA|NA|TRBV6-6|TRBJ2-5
CASGRMGETQYF
TGTGCCAGCGGGAGGATGGGGGAGACCCAGTACTTC
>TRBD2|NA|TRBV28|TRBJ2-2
CASSLLLAMGTGELFF
TGTGCCAGCAGTTTATTACTAGCGATGGGAACCGGGGAGCTGTTTTTT
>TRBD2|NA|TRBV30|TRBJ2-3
CAWRGTSGGDTQYF
TGTGCCTGGAGAGGGACTAGCGGGGGAGATACGCAGTATTTT
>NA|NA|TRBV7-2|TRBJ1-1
CASSLVVEAFF
TGTGCCAGCAGCTTGGTAGTCGAAGCTTTCTTT
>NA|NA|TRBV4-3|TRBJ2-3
CASSQEYSLGQSTDTQYF
TGCGCCAGCAGCCAAGAGTACAGTCTAGGACAGAGCACAGATACGCAGTATTTT
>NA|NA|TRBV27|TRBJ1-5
CASSLSDNSNQPQHF
TGTGCCAGCAGTTTATCTGACAACAGCAATCAGCCCCAGCATTTT
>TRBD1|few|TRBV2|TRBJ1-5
CASSQEGDSNQPQHF
TGTGCCAGCAGTCAGGAAGGGGACAGTAATCAGCCCCAGCATTTT
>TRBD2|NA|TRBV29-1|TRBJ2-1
CSGVGGAYNEQFF
TGCAGCGGGGTGGGGGGGGCCTACAATGAGCAGTTCTTC
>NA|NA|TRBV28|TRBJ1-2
CASSFSNRGYTF
TGTGCCAGCAGTTTTAGTAACCGTGGCTACACCTTC
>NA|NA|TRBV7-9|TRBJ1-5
CASSEGVYQPQHF
TGTGCCAGCAGCGAAGGGGTTTACCAGCCCCAGCATTTT
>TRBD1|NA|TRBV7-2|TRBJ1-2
CASSLGAGGSYGYTF
TGTGCCAGCAGCTTGGGGGCAGGGGGATCCTATGGCTACACCTTC
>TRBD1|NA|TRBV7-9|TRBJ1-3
CASSFPQGIGNTIYF
TGTGCCAGCAGCTTCCCACAGGGGATTGGAAACACCATATATTTT
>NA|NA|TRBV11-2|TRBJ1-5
CASSLDRGNQPQHF
TGTGCCAGCAGCTTAGACAGGGGCAATCAGCCCCAGCATTTT
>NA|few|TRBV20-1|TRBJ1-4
CSAPTGEKLFF
TGCAGTGCACCGACTGGGGAAAAACTGTTTTTT
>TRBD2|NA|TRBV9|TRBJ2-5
CASSVGKAGVWETQYF
TGTGCCAGCAGCGTAGGGAAAGCGGGAGTCTGGGAGACCCAGTACTTC
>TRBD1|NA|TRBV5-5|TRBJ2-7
CASSLGLRGYEQYF
TGTGCCAGCAGCTTGGGCCTCAGGGGGTACGAGCAGTACTTC
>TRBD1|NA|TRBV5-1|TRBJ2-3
CASMTQGRDTQYF
TGCGCCAGCATGACACAGGGGCGAGATACGCAGTATTTT
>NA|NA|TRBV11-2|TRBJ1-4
CASTRPNQGGEEKLFF
TGTGCCAGCACCCGACCTAACCAGGGAGGGGAAGAAAAACTGTTTTTT
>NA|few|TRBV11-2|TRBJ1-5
CASSFGAPRQPQHF
TGTGCCAGCAGCTTTGGGGCCCCCCGTCAGCCCCAGCATTTT
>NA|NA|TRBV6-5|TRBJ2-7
CASSYGGHEQYF
TGTGCCAGCAGTTACGGGGGCCACGAGCAGTACTTC
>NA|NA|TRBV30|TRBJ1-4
CAWNLGGEKLFF
TGTGCCTGGAACCTTGGGGGCGAAAAACTGTTTTTT
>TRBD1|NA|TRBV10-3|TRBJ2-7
CAKPNGQGQVEQYF
TGTGCCAAACCTAATGGACAGGGACAGGTCGAGCAGTACTTC
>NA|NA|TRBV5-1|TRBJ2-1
CASSLAGGTYNEQFF
TGCGCCAGCAGCTTGGCCGGGGGAACCTACAATGAGCAGTTCTTC